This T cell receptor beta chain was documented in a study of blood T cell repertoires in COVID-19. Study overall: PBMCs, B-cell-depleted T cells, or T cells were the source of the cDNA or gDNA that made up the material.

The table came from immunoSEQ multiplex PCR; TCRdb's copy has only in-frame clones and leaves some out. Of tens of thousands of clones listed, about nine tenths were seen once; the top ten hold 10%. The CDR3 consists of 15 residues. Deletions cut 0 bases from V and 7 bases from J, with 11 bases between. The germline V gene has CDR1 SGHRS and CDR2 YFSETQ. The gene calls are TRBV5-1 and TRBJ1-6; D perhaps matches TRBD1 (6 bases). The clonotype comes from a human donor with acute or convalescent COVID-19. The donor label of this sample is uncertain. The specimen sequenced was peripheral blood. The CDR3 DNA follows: TGCGCCAGCAGCTTGGGACGGCAGGGGAATTCACCCCTCCACTTT. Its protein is CASSLGRQGNSPLHF.